Below, 23 T cell receptor beta chains from the same sample are listed, as sequenced in a study of OX40 agonist ivuxolimab in advanced cancers. Clones were read by immunoSEQ multiplex PCR, and TCRdb kept only the in-frame ones, dropping some. The profile shows roughly 89,000 clones, more than 70% of them singletons. The sample consisted of CD4+ or CD8+ T cells sorted from blood, taken in a trial of the OX40 agonist ivuxolimab. The receptor set was obtained from an adult with an advanced solid tumor such as melanoma, head and neck, liver or kidney cancer.

The table lists this clone with a count of one. V gene TRBV10-3 combines with J gene TRBJ2-5, with unresolved D. This CDR3 is built from 13 residues. Germline values: CDR1 ENHRY, CDR2 SYGVKD. V was cut by 6 bases and J by 0 bases, with 8 bases left in between. This chain's CDR3 is CAISSGDQETQYF. In DNA form, the CDR3 reads TGTGCCATCAGCTCGGGTGACCAAGAGACCCAGTACTTC.

The rearrangement joins TRBV29-1 to TRBJ2-7; D uncertain. Germline CDR1 SQVTM, CDR2 ANQGSEA. V lost 0 bases to trimming and J lost 9 bases, with 15 bases between them. The CDR3 sequence is 13 residues long. The DNA for the CDR3 is TGCAGCGTTGAAGACGGAACGCGGCCGGGGCAGTACTTC. Amino acid sequence: CSVEDGTRPGQYF.

This clone was counted between two and nine times. The chain uses TRBV2 and TRBJ1-6, with D possibly TRBD1 on 5 matching bases. The V gene's germline CDR1 is SNHLY and CDR2 FYNNEI. The CDR3 runs 14 residues. The V gene lost 2 bases and the J gene lost 9 bases, with 11 bases spanning the gap. The CDR3 loop is CASSERPGVSPLHF. The CDR3 coding sequence is TGTGCCAGCAGTGAAAGGCCGGGGGTTTCACCCCTCCACTTT.

The chain is built from TRBV7-2 and TRBJ2-7; D is undetermined. V gave up 5 bases and J gave up 1 base, with 6 bases separating them. The CDR3 extends over 12 amino acids. Germline V gene data show CDR1 as SGHTA and CDR2 as FQGNSA. CDR3 protein: CASSRNSYEQYF. CDR3 bases: TGTGCCAGCAGCCGAAATTCCTACGAGCAGTACTTC.

The chain joins TRBV9 to TRBJ2-1; 8 bases are shared with TRBD1. This CDR3 has 14 residues. Germline V lookup: CDR1 SGDLS, CDR2 YYNGEE. Losses at the gene ends were 2 bases for V and 7 bases for J; bases not matched to a gene: 5. CDR3 in amino acids: CASSVTGALNEQFF. The CDR3 DNA reads TGTGCCAGCAGCGTGACAGGGGCCCTAAATGAGCAGTTCTTC.

This clone was observed many times. The rearrangement joins TRBV7-9 to TRBJ1-2; no definite D call. The germline V gene encodes CDR1 SEHNR and CDR2 FQNEAQ (reference sequence). This CDR3 is 17 amino acids long. The germline V and J ends were trimmed by 0 bases and 3 bases, with 17 bases remaining between them. In nucleotides, the CDR3 is TGTGCCAGCAGCTTAGCGGACCGGGATCGCTTCGACTATGGCTACACCTTC. Encoded protein: CASSLADRDRFDYGYTF. Full variable domain (rest looked up from reference TRBV7-9 and TRBJ1-2): DTGVSQNPRHKITKRGQNVTFRCDPISEHNRLYWYRQTLGQGPEFLTYFQNEAQLEKSRLLSDRFSAERPKGSFSTLEIQRTEQGDSAMYLCASSLADRDRFDYGYTFGSGTRLTVV.

The V gene is TRBV6-1, the J gene TRBJ2-1; D remains ambiguous. V lost 2 bases and J lost 5, with 4 bases in between. Per germline, CDR1 MNHNS and CDR2 SASEGT. CDR3 size: 12 residues. CDR3: CASSEWNNEQFF. The CDR3 coding sequence is TGTGCCAGCAGTGAATGGAACAATGAGCAGTTCTTC.

The table lists this clone with a count of one. The chain joins TRBV5-1 to TRBJ2-5; D is perhaps TRBD1 (5 bases). Germline V gene sequence: CDR1 SGHRS, CDR2 YFSETQ. This CDR3 region has 15 residues. Trimming removed 1 base from V and 2 bases from J, with 12 bases in between. The CDR3 DNA is TGCGCCAGCAGCTTGTGGGGCGTTGAACAAGAGACCCAGTACTTC. Encoded protein: CASSLWGVEQETQYF.

V is TRBV2 and J is TRBJ2-7; possible D gene TRBD2, 6 bases. The CDR3 runs 15 residues. With 6 bases removed from V and 1 base from J, the gap between germline ends came to 16 bases. Germline V gene data show CDR1 as SNHLY and CDR2 as FYNNEI. The CDR3 DNA reads as TGTGCCAGCAGCCAAGGTCAGGGAGGTTCCTACGAGCAGTACTTC. This encodes CASSQGQGGSYEQYF.

This chain's CDR3 is CAWRKGSTDTQYF. DNA for the CDR3: TGTGCCTGGAGGAAAGGTAGCACAGATACGCAGTATTTT. J is TRBJ2-3 and V is TRBV30; the D is unclear. The CDR3 sequence is 13 residues long. Germline V gene sequence: CDR1 GTSNPN, CDR2 SVGIG (reference sequence). V was cut by 3 bases and J by 0 bases, with 7 bases left in between. Full variable domain (remainder filled in from reference TRBV30 and TRBJ2-3): SQTIHQWPATLVQPVGSPLSLECTVEGTSNPNLYWYRQAAGRGLQLLFYSVGIGQISSEVPQNLSASRPQDRQFILSSKKLLLSDSGFYLCAWRKGSTDTQYFGPGTRLTVL.

The chain carries TRBV6-1 and TRBJ1-4, with a tentative D call TRBD1 (6 bases). V was trimmed by 7 bases and J by 3 bases, leaving 12 bases between them. Germline V CDR1 and CDR2: MNHNS, SASEGT. The CDR3 contains 14 residues. For the CDR3, the DNA is TGTGCCAGCAATCAGGGGCGAGCTAATGAAAAACTGTTTTTT. This encodes CASNQGRANEKLFF.

This rearrangement joins TRBV7-8 to TRBJ2-7; possibly TRBD1 for D (6 bases). The V gene lost 3 bases and the J gene lost 2 bases, with 8 bases spanning the gap. The CDR3 extends over 13 amino acids. Germline V gene data show CDR1 as SGHVS and CDR2 as FQNEAQ. CDR3 DNA sequence: TGTGCCAGCAGCTTCGGGACACCCTACGAGCAGTACTTC. It encodes CASSFGTPYEQYF.

The gene calls are TRBV10-2 and TRBJ1-5; D might be TRBD1 (6 bases). The CDR3 extends over 13 amino acids. With 3 bases removed from V and 8 bases from J, the gap between germline ends came to 11 bases. Germline CDR1 is WSHSY and CDR2 is SAAADI. Here the CDR3 reads CASSEQGGKPQHF. Here the CDR3 DNA reads TGCGCCAGCAGTGAACAGGGCGGTAAGCCCCAGCATTTT.

This sequence joins TRBV28 and TRBJ2-2; TRBD2 aligns across 9 bases. Trimming at V came to 4 bases and at J to 4 bases, leaving 10 bases not matched to a gene. The V gene's germline CDR1 is MDHEN and CDR2 SYDVKM. The CDR3 runs to 17 residues. CDR3: CASSSAWREGPTGELFF. The DNA of the CDR3 is TGTGCCAGCAGTTCGGCCTGGCGGGAGGGCCCCACCGGGGAGCTGTTTTTT.

This chain links TRBV5-1 with TRBJ2-1; TRBD1 matches at 7 bases. The CDR3 length is 17 residues. Per germline, CDR1 SGHRS and CDR2 YFSETQ. The V and J ends lost 1 base and 0 bases, in that order; junction bases with no gene match: 7. The CDR3 protein is CASSLSGQLSSYNEQFF. In nucleotides, the CDR3 is TGCGCCAGCAGCTTGTCGGGACAGCTAAGCTCCTACAATGAGCAGTTCTTC.

The V and J genes are TRBV19 and TRBJ1-3; no clear D. This CDR3 contains 16 residues. Germline loops: CDR1 LNHDA, CDR2 SQIVND (reference sequence). Trimming cost V 1 base and J 3 bases, with 13 bases left between them. CDR3 protein: CASSIGGGSGGNTIYF. The CDR3 DNA reads TGTGCCAGTAGTATAGGCGGCGGCTCAGGTGGAAACACCATATATTTT.

This clone was counted a single time. The chain uses TRBV11-3 and TRBJ1-2; TRBD1 matches at 7 bases. After removal of 5 bases from V and 7 bases from J, the junction contained 10 bases not matched to a gene. Germline loops: CDR1 SGHNT, CDR2 YENEEA. This CDR3 region has 14 residues. CDR3 sequence: CASSPLEGAGGYTF. For the CDR3, the DNA is TGTGCCAGCAGCCCGTTGGAGGGGGCGGGTGGCTACACCTTC.

The V gene is TRBV2, the J gene TRBJ2-1, with a weak D call TRBD2 (5 bases). CDR3 length: 13 amino acids. Germline-derived CDR1 and CDR2 are SNHLY and FYNNEI. V was cut by 3 bases and J by 9 bases, with 12 bases left in between. The DNA of the CDR3 is TGTGCCAGCAGTGATTCGAGGGTGGGTGAGCAGTTCTTC. Its protein product is CASSDSRVGEQFF.

The chain uses TRBV28 and TRBJ2-7, with unresolved D. Looked up from germline, CDR1 is MDHEN and CDR2 is SYDVKM. Trimming left V 6 bases short and J 7 bases short, with 16 bases between. The CDR3 runs 13 residues. The CDR3 sequence is CASSPPTPSEQYF. CDR3 nucleotides: TGTGCCAGCAGCCCCCCGACCCCGAGTGAGCAGTACTTC.

The chain employs TRBV18 and TRBJ1-4; D is unclear. Germline CDR1 KGHSH, CDR2 LQKENI. This CDR3 has 14 amino acids. Trimming stripped 4 bases from V and 7 bases from J, with 13 bases between. The CDR3 nucleotides are TGTGCCAGCTCACTCTCAAGCTTCGGTGAAAAACTGTTTTTT. Translating it yields CASSLSSFGEKLFF.

This clone was counted once. This sequence joins TRBV29-1 and TRBJ1-1; no clear D gene. The CDR3 is made up of 11 amino acids. Trimming took 1 base from V and 10 from J, leaving 10 bases between them. CDR1 and CDR2 from the germline V gene are SQVTM and ANQGSEA. CDR3 sequence: CSVEVGTGAFF. CDR3 coding DNA: TGCAGCGTTGAAGTCGGAACGGGAGCTTTCTTT.

This chain connects TRBV27 to TRBJ2-7; tentative D call: TRBD1 (6 bases). Germline loops: CDR1 MNHEY, CDR2 SMNVEV (reference sequence). The V end lost 3 bases, the J end lost 2 bases, and 11 bases lay between the germline ends. The CDR3 extends over 14 amino acids. CDR3 sequence: CASSLGAVPYEQYF. CDR3 sequence (DNA): TGTGCCAGCAGTTTGGGGGCCGTCCCCTACGAGCAGTACTTC.

This clone appeared a few times. The chain is built from TRBV5-1 and TRBJ2-1; the match to TRBD1 covers 8 bases. Germline V CDR1 and CDR2: SGHRS, YFSETQ. This CDR3 contains 14 residues. The ends lost 7 bases at V and 10 bases at J; junction bases unmatched: 13. The CDR3 DNA is TGCGCCAGCCACCCCGGGACAGGTCGAGGAGAGCAGTTCTTC. Protein product: CASHPGTGRGEQFF.